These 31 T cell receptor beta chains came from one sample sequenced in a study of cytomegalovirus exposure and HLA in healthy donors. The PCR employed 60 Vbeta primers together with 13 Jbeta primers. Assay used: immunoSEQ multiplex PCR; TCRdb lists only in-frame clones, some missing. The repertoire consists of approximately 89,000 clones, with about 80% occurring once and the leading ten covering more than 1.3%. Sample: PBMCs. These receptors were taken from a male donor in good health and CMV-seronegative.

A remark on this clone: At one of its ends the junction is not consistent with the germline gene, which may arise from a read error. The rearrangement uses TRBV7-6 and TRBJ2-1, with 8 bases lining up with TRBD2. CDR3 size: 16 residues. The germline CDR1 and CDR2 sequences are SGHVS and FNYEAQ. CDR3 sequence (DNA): TGTGCCAGCAGCTTAGAAGCTAGCGGGTCCTATAATGAGCAGTTCTTC. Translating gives CASSLEASGSYNEQFF.

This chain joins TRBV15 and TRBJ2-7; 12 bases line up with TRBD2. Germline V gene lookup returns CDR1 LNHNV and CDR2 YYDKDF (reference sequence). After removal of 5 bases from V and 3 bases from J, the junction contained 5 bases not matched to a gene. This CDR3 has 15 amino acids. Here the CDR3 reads CATSSRLAGDYEQYF. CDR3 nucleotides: TGTGCCACCAGCTCCCGACTAGCGGGAGACTACGAGCAGTACTTC. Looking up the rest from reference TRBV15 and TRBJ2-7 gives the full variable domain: DAMVIQNPRYQVTQFGKPVTLSCSQTLNHNVMYWYQQKSSQAPKLLFHYYDKDFNNEADTPDNFQSRRPNTSFCFLDIRSPGLGDTAMYLCATSSRLAGDYEQYFGPGTRLTVT.

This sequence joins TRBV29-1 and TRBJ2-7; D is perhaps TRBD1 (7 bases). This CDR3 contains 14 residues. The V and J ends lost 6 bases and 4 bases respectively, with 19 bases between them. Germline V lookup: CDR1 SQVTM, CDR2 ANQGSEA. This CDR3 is CSVVPLTGRYEQYF. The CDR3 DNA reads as TGCAGCGTGGTCCCTCTGACAGGGAGGTACGAGCAGTACTTC.

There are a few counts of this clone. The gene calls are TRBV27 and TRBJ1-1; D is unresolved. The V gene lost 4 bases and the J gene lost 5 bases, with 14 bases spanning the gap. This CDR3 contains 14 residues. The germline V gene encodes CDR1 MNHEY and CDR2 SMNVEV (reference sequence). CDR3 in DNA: TGTGCCAGCAGTTCGCCTGGGAGGAAGACTGAAGCTTTCTTT. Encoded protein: CASSSPGRKTEAFF.

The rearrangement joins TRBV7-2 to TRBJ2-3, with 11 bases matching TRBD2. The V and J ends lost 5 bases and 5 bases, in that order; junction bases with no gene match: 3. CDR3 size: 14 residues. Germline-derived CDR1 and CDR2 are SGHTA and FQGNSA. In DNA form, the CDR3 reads TGTGCCAGCAGCATTGGACTAGCGGGAGATACGCAGTATTTT. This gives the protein CASSIGLAGDTQYF. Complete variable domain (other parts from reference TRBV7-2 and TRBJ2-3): GAGVSQSPSNKVTEKGKDVELRCDPISGHTALYWYRQSLGQGLEFLIYFQGNSAPDKSGLPSDRFSAERTGGSVSTLTIQRTQQEDSAVYLCASSIGLAGDTQYFGPGTRLTVL.

The DNA for the CDR3 is TGCGCCAGCAGCCAAGCTCAGGGTGCTGGAAACACCATATATTTT. Amino acid sequence: CASSQAQGAGNTIYF. The chain carries TRBV4-1 and TRBJ1-3, with TRBD1 as a possible D gene (5 bases). Trimming removed 1 base at V and 2 bases at J, with 9 bases between. CDR1 is MGHRA and CDR2 is YSYEKL in the germline V gene. There are 15 residues in the CDR3.

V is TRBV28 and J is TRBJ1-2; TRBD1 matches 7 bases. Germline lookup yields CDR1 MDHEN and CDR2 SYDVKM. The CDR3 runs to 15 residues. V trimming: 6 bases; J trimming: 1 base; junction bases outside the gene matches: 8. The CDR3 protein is CASRPTGMSNYGYTF. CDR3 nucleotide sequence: TGTGCCAGCAGGCCGACAGGGATGAGTAACTATGGCTACACCTTC.

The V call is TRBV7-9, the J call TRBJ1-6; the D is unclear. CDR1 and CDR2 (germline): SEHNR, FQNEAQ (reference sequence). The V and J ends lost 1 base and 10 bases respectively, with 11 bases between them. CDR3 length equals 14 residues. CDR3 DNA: TGTGCCAGCAGCTTAGGGGCACCGAGCTCACCCCTCCACTTT. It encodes CASSLGAPSSPLHF.

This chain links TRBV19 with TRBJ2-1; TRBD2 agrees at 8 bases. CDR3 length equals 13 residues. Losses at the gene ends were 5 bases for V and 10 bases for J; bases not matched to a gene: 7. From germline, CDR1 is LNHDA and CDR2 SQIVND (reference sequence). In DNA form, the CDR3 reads TGTGCCAGTAGTCCCGGGGGGGGTAAGGAGCAGTTCTTC. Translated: CASSPGGGKEQFF.

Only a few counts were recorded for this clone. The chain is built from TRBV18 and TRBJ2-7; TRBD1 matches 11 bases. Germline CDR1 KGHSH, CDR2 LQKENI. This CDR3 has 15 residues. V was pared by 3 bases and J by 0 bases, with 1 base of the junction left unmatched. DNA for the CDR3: TGTGCCAGCTCACCGGGGACAGGGGGCTCCTACGAGCAGTACTTC. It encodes CASSPGTGGSYEQYF.

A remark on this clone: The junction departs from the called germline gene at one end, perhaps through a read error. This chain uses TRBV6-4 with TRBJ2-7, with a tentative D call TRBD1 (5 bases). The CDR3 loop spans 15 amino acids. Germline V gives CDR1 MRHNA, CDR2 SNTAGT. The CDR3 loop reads CASSYSKGPSREQYF. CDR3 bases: TGTGCCAGCAGTTACTCGAAGGGGCCCTCTAGAGAGCAGTACTTC.

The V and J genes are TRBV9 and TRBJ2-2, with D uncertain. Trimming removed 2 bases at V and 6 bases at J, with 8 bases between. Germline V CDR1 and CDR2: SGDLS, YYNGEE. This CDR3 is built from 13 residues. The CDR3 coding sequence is TGTGCCAGCAGCGTTAATAGTCCCGGGGAGCTGTTTTTT. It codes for CASSVNSPGELFF.

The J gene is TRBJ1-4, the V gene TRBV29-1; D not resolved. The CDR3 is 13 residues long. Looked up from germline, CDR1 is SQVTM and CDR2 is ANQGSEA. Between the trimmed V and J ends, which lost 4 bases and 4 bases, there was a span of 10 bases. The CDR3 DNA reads TGCAGCGTTGGCCGAGGGAGTAATGAAAAACTGTTTTTT. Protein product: CSVGRGSNEKLFF.

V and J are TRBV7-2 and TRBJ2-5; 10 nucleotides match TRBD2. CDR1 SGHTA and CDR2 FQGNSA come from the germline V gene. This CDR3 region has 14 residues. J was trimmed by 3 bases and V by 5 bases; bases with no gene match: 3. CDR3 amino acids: CASSGSGGKETQYF. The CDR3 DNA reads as TGTGCCAGCAGCGGTAGCGGGGGGAAAGAGACCCAGTACTTC.

CDR3 protein: CASTFTGADSYGYTF. The CDR3 DNA is TGTGCCAGCACCTTTACAGGGGCGGATAGCTATGGCTACACCTTC. The rearrangement links TRBV6-5 to TRBJ1-2, with TRBD1 matching over 7 bases. From germline, CDR1 is MNHEY and CDR2 SVGAGI. The CDR3 loop spans 15 amino acids. The V and J ends lost 7 bases and 4 bases, in that order; junction bases with no gene match: 12.

CDR3 loop: CASTPGQGVQTQYF. The DNA for the CDR3 is TGTGCCAGCACCCCGGGACAGGGTGTTCAGACCCAGTACTTC. The chain is built from TRBV6-1 and TRBJ2-5; 9 bases map to TRBD1. Germline trimming cut 7 bases from V and 6 bases from J; bases unmatched to any gene: 9. CDR1 MNHNS and CDR2 SASEGT come from the germline V gene. The CDR3 is 14 residues long.

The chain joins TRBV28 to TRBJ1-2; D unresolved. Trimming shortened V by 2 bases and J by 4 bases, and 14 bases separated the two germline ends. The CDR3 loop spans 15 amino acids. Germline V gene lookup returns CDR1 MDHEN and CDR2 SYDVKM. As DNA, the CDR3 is TGTGCCAGCAGTTTACCCCGAGGGATGTCCTATGGCTACACCTTC. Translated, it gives CASSLPRGMSYGYTF.

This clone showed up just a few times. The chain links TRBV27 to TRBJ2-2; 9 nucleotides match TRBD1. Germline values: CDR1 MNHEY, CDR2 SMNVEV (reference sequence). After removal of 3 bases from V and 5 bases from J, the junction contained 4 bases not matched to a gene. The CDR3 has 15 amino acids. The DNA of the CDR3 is TGTGCCAGCAGTTTGGGGACAGGGTTTACCGGGGAGCTGTTTTTT. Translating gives CASSLGTGFTGELFF.

This CDR3 is CASSVGGGLETQYF. CDR3 coding DNA: TGTGCCAGCAGCGTAGGGGGGGGGCTGGAGACCCAGTACTTC. The rearrangement uses TRBV9 and TRBJ2-5, with D tentatively TRBD2 (7 bases). The CDR3 spans 14 residues. V was trimmed by 0 bases and J by 5 bases, leaving 11 bases between them. Germline CDR1 reads SGDLS; CDR2 reads YYNGEE. Using reference TRBV9 and TRBJ2-5 for the parts outside the CDR3, the full variable domain is DSGVTQTPKHLITATGQRVTLRCSPRSGDLSVYWYQQSLDQGLQFLIQYYNGEERAKGNILERFSAQQFPDLHSELNLSSLELGDSALYFCASSVGGGLETQYFGPGTRLLVL.

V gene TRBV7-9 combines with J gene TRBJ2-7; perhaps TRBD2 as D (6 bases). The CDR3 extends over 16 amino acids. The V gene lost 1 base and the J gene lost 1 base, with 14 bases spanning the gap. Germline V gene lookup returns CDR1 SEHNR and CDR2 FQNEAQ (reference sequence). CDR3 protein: CASSLVGAGPSYEQYF. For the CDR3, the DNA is TGTGCCAGCAGCTTAGTAGGAGCGGGCCCGTCCTACGAGCAGTACTTC.

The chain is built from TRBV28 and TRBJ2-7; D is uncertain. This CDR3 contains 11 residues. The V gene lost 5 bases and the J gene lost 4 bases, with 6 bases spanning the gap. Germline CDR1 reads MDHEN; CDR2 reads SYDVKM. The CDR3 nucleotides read TGTGCCAGCAGTCTTAGATACGAGCAGTACTTC. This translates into CASSLRYEQYF.

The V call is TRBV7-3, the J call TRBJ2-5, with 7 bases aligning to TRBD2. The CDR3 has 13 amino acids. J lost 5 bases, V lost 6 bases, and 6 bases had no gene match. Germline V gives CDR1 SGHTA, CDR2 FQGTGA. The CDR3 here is CASSLAGGETQYF. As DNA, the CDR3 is TGTGCCAGCAGTTTAGCGGGTGGGGAGACCCAGTACTTC.

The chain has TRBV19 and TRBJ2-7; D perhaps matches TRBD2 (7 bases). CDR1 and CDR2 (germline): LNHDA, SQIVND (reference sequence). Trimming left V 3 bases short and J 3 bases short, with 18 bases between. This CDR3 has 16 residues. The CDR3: CASSIVSEGGGYEQYF. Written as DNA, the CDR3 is TGTGCCAGTAGTATTGTCTCGGAGGGAGGGGGCTACGAGCAGTACTTC. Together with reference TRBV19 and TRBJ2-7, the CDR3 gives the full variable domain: DGGITQSPKYLFRKEGQNVTLSCEQNLNHDAMYWYRQDPGQGLRLIYYSQIVNDFQKGDIAEGYSVSREKKESFPLTVTSAQKNPTAFYLCASSIVSEGGGYEQYFGPGTRLTVT.

CDR3 sequence reads: CASSYSRAWPGPQHF. The CDR3 DNA reads TGTGCCAGCAGTTACTCCAGAGCGTGGCCTGGGCCCCAGCATTTT. This chain connects TRBV6-5 to TRBJ1-5; D is uncertain. Germline V gene sequence: CDR1 MNHEY, CDR2 SVGAGI. Trimming removed 0 bases at V and 9 bases at J, with 15 bases between. The CDR3 length is 15 residues.

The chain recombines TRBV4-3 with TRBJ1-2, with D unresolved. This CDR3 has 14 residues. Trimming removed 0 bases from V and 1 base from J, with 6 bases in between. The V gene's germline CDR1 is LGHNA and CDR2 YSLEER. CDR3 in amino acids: CASSQDSFNYGYTF. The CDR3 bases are TGCGCCAGCAGCCAAGATTCGTTTAACTATGGCTACACCTTC.

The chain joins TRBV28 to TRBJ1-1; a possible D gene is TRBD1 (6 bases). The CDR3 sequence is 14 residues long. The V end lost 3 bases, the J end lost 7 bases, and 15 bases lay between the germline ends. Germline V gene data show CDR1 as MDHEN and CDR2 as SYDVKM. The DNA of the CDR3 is TGTGCCAGCAGTTTTGGGCCGGTCAGGGGTGAAGCTTTCTTT. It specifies CASSFGPVRGEAFF.

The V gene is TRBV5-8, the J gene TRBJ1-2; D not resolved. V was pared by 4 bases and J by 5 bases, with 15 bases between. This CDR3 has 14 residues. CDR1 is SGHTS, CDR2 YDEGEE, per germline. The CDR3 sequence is CASSVRDNSYGYTF. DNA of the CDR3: TGTGCCAGCAGCGTGAGGGATAACTCGTATGGCTACACCTTC.

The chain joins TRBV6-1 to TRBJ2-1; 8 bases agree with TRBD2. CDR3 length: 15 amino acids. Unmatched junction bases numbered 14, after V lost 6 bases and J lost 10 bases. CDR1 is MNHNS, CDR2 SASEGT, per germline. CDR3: CASRSPTRGGLEQFF. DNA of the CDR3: TGTGCCAGCAGATCCCCAACCCGCGGGGGGCTAGAGCAGTTCTTC.

The CDR3 DNA reads as TGTGCCAGCAGCTCCGCAGATCAAGAGACCCAGTACTTC. Its protein product is CASSSADQETQYF. V and J are TRBV11-2 and TRBJ2-5; no clear D. This CDR3 spans 13 amino acids. Germline CDR1 reads SGHAT; CDR2 reads FQNNGV. Trimming cost V 4 bases and J 2 bases, with 8 bases left between them.

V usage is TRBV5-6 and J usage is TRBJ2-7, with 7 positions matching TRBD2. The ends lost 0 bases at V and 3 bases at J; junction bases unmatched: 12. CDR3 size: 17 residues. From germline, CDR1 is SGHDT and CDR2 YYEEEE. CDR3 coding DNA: TGTGCCAGCAGCTTGGAATGGGCGGGAGATGTAGGCTACGAGCAGTACTTC. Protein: CASSLEWAGDVGYEQYF.

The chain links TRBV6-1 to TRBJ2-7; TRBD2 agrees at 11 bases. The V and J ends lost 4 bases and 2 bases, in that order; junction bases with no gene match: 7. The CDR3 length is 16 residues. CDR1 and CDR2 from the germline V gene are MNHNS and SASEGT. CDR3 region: CASSAALAGGTYEQYF. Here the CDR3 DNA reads TGTGCCAGCAGTGCCGCCCTAGCGGGGGGTACCTACGAGCAGTACTTC.